This TCR beta chain was retrieved from a study of T-cell reconstitution after alpha-beta-depleted transplantation in children. Points from the study as a whole: Expanded graft clones, several hundred of them, were reportedly the source of alpha-beta T cells about two months after transplant. Most T-cell counts and diversity one year after the transplant came from T cells that were newly produced. Surviving thymic progenitors and recipient T cells were the source of high TCRbeta diversity at day 60 in some patients.

The CDR3 has 15 residues. This clonotype was seen a few times. Its antigen is undetermined. Preparation of the TCRbeta library involved a method that used unique molecular identifiers. TCRdb called the PCR reads again in MiXCR, with one record for every CDR3 protein. The table shows about 440,000 distinct CDR3 sequences, with approximately 42% occurring only once. The sequencing used PBMCs, collected before TCRalphabeta/CD19-depleted stem cell transplant. The sequence was obtained from a girl aged 2 to 9 with aplastic anemia, due to receive a stem cell transplant. The rearrangement uses TRBV21-1 and TRBJ2-1. TRBV21-1 has pseudogene status. CDR3 nucleotides: TGTGCCAGCAGCAAAGGGAGCAGCTCGTACAATGAGCAGTTCTTC. Amino acid sequence: CASSKGSSSYNEQFF.